This entry features one T cell receptor (beta chain) sequence. No antigen is known for it. This sample is drawn from a study of OX40 agonist ivuxolimab in advanced cancers. Study-wide background: Patients with prior anti-PD-1, anti-PD-L1 or anti-CTLA-4 therapy were eligible; approximately 40% had some. Findings and limits, study-wide: Patients who responded partially at 0.1-3.0 mg/kg showed clonal expansion ranking among the lowest. The investigators did not determine what antigen specificity the expanded peripheral T cells had.

Per the germline V gene, CDR1 is SGHTA and CDR2 is FQGNSA. V was clipped by 1 base and J by 3 bases, with 10 bases between them. The CDR3 covers 14 residues. Data came from immunoSEQ multiplex PCR; TCRdb stores just in-frame clones and leaves some out. Altogether tens of thousands of clones are present, 85% to 90% being singletons, with the ten largest covering under 2.5%. The J gene is TRBJ2-7, the V gene TRBV7-2, with D unclear. Sample: CD4+ or CD8+ T cells sorted from blood, taken in a trial of the OX40 agonist ivuxolimab. This clonotype originated in an adult with an advanced solid tumor such as melanoma, head and neck, liver or kidney cancer. CDR3 protein: CASSLDALNYEQYF. The CDR3, as DNA: TGTGCCAGCAGCTTAGATGCCCTAAACTACGAGCAGTACTTC.